This T cell receptor (beta chain) was captured by sequencing in a study of T cell changes during pregnancy in multiple sclerosis. The CDR3 has 18 residues. Germline V gene sequence: CDR1 PRHDT, CDR2 FYEKMQ (reference sequence). The junction had 14 bases not matched to a gene; V was cut back by 5 bases and J by 2 bases. A single count supports this clone. Produced via immunoSEQ multiplex PCR; TCRdb's table is partial and in-frame only. The sample shows around 35,000 clones, about nine tenths of them seen only once. The material sequenced was CD8+ T cells from peripheral blood mononuclear cells, taken in the first trimester of pregnancy. V gene TRBV13 combines with J gene TRBJ2-1, with 8 bases identical to TRBD2. This TCR was recovered from a female donor with multiple sclerosis, enrolled in a pregnancy study. The CDR3 region is CASSPTTSGRIPYNEQFF. The CDR3 bases are TGTGCCAGCAGCCCGACCACGAGCGGGAGAATACCCTACAATGAGCAGTTCTTC.